These 5 T cell receptor beta chains came from one sample sequenced in a study of cytomegalovirus exposure and HLA in healthy donors. The PCR made use of 60 Vbeta and 13 Jbeta primers. Only in-frame clones appear in the TCRdb table, and some are missing; sequencing was by immunoSEQ multiplex PCR. Of about 120,000 clones in the sample, roughly 65% were seen once. The sequenced material came from PBMCs. These receptors all come from a middle-aged man in good health and CMV-seropositive.

The chain employs TRBV6-6 and TRBJ1-2, with TRBD1 identical over 8 bases. The germline CDR1 and CDR2 sequences are MNHNY and SVGAGI (reference sequence). V gave up 6 bases and J gave up 3 bases; unmatched junction bases: 3. There are 13 residues in the CDR3. DNA for the CDR3: TGTGCCAGCAGGTCGACAGGGGACTATGGCTACACCTTC. Its translation is CASRSTGDYGYTF.

This clone was counted between two and nine times. The chain combines TRBV6-1 with TRBJ1-4; 7 bases are a match to TRBD1. Losses at the gene ends were 8 bases for V and 14 bases for J; bases not matched to a gene: 17. The germline CDR1 and CDR2 sequences are MNHNS and SASEGT. The CDR3 length is 14 residues. CDR3 loop: CASAETGSSTGLFF. In DNA form, the CDR3 reads TGTGCCAGCGCCGAGACAGGGTCCTCGACCGGCCTGTTTTTT.

This clone was seen just once. The same CDR3 is also encoded by other DNA sequences in this sample. The chain employs TRBV28 and TRBJ2-5; 7 bases align to TRBD1. This CDR3 spans 14 amino acids. Per the germline V gene, CDR1 is MDHEN and CDR2 is SYDVKM. V was pared by 4 bases and J by 4 bases, with 6 bases of the junction left unmatched. The CDR3 DNA follows: TGTGCCAGCAGTTATGGACAGGCACGAGAGACCCAGTACTTC. It codes for CASSYGQARETQYF.

The chain links TRBV27 to TRBJ2-7, with a possible D match to TRBD2 (6 bases). The germline V and J ends were trimmed by 2 bases and 4 bases, with 12 bases remaining between them. Per the germline V gene, CDR1 is MNHEY and CDR2 is SMNVEV (reference sequence). CDR3 length: 14 amino acids. The CDR3 DNA sequence: TGTGCCAGCAGTTTAACCGGAGGGACTTACGAGCAGTACTTC. Its translation: CASSLTGGTYEQYF.

This chain links TRBV7-2 with TRBJ2-6, with D perhaps matching TRBD1 (5 bases). Germline CDR1 and CDR2: SGHTA and FQGNSA. Trimming stripped 5 bases from V and 3 bases from J, with 8 bases between. CDR3 size: 14 residues. The CDR3 loop is CASSPGYGANVLTF. The CDR3 nucleotides are TGTGCCAGCAGCCCAGGGTATGGGGCCAACGTCCTGACTTTC.